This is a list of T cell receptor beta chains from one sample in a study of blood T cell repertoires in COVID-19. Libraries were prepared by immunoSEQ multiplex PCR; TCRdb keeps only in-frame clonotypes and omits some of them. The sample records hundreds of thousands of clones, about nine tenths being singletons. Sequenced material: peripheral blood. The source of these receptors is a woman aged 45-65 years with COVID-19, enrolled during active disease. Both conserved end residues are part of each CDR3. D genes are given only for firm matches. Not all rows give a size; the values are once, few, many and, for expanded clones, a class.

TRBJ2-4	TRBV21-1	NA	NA	CASSIRTGAKNIQYF	TGTGCCAGCAGCATTAGGACAGGTGCCAAAAACATTCAGTACTTC
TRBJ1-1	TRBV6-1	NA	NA	CASSEGRNTEAFF	TGTGCCAGCAGTGAAGGGAGGAACACTGAAGCTTTCTTT
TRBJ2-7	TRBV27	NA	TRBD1	CASGTSRDRAYEQYF	TGTGCCAGCGGTACATCCCGGGACAGGGCCTACGAGCAGTACTTC
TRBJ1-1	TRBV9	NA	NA	CASSVTMNTEAFF	TGTGCCAGCAGCGTCACAATGAACACTGAAGCTTTCTTT
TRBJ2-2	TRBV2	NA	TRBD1	CASMAQGAGGELFF	TGTGCCAGTATGGCACAGGGGGCGGGCGGGGAGCTGTTTTTT
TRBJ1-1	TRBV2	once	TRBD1	CASSGTVMNTEAFF	TGTGCCAGCAGCGGGACAGTGATGAACACTGAAGCTTTCTTT
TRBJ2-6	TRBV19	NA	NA	CASSTYSGANVLTF	TGTGCCAGTAGTACCTATTCTGGGGCCAACGTCCTGACTTTC
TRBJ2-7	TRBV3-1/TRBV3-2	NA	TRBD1	CASSPVGQVSYEQYF	TGTGCCAGCAGCCCGGTAGGACAGGTCTCCTACGAGCAGTACTTC
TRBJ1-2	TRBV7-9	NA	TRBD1	CASSQSGQGAWGYTF	TGTGCCAGCAGCCAATCCGGACAGGGGGCGTGGGGCTACACCTTC
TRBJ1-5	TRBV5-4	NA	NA	CASSLGGGQPQHF	TGTGCCAGCAGCTTGGGGGGGGGTCAGCCCCAGCATTTT
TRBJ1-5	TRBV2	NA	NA	CASSGSALRSNQPQHF	TGTGCCAGCAGTGGCTCGGCACTACGGAGCAATCAGCCCCAGCATTTT
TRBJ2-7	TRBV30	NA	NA	CAWRLSYEQYF	TGTGCCTGGAGGTTGAGTTACGAGCAGTACTTC
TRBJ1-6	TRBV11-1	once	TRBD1	CASSISGGNSPLHF	TGTGCCAGCAGCATCTCAGGGGGGAATTCACCCCTCCACTTT
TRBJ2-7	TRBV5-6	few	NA	CASRGPGRGAQVYEQYF	TGTGCCAGCAGGGGACCCGGACGGGGGGCCCAAGTTTACGAGCAGTACTTC
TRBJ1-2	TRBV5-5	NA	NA	CASGQRGEGYTF	TGTGCCAGTGGACAAAGGGGTGAAGGCTACACCTTC
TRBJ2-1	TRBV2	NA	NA	CASSRDLRNEQFF	TGTGCCAGCAGCCGGGACTTGAGGAATGAGCAGTTCTTC
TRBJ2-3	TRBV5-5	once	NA	CASSPESGTDTQYF	TGTGCCAGCAGCCCCGAGTCGGGGACAGATACGCAGTATTTT
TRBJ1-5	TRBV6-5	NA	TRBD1	CASSLTTGSQPQHF	TGTGCCAGCAGCCTTACGACAGGGAGCCAGCCCCAGCATTTT
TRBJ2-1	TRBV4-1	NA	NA	CASSAGMASYNEQFF	TGCGCCAGCAGTGCGGGGATGGCGTCCTACAATGAGCAGTTCTTC
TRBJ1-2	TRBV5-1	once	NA	CASSLAQTNYGYTF	TGCGCCAGCAGCTTGGCGCAGACTAACTATGGCTACACCTTC
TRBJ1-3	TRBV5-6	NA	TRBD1	CASSWGQGAPGNTIYF	TGTGCCAGCAGCTGGGGACAGGGGGCGCCTGGAAACACCATATATTTT
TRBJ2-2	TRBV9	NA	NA	CASSVGQNTGELFF	TGTGCCAGCAGCGTAGGTCAGAACACCGGGGAGCTGTTTTTT
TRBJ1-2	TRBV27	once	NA	CASRYMGGRGYGYTF	TGTGCCAGCAGGTACATGGGGGGGCGCGGCTATGGCTACACCTTC
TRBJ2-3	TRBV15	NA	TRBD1	CATSRDRGLSTDTQYF	TGTGCCACCAGCAGAGACAGGGGGCTTAGCACAGATACGCAGTATTTT
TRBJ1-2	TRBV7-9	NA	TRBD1	CASSLGTGYGYTF	TGTGCCAGCAGCTTGGGGACAGGCTATGGCTACACCTTC
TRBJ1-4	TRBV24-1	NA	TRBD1	CATSEKQGTNEKLFF	TGTGCCACCAGTGAGAAACAGGGGACTAATGAAAAACTGTTTTTT
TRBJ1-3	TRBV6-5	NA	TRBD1	CASSLQGTSGNTIYF	TGTGCCAGCAGTCTACAGGGGACATCTGGAAACACCATATATTTT
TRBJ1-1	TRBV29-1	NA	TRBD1	CSVVRQGAGTEAFF	TGCAGCGTTGTGAGACAGGGGGCCGGCACTGAAGCTTTCTTT
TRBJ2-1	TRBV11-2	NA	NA	CASSARVLGNEQFF	TGTGCCAGCAGCGCCCGGGTTCTAGGCAATGAGCAGTTCTTC
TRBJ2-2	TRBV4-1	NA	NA	CASSPRSGTGELFF	TGCGCCAGCAGTCCAAGATCAGGGACCGGGGAGCTGTTTTTT
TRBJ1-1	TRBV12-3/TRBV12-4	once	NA	CASSFAGKSEAFF	TGTGCCAGCAGTTTCGCGGGTAAGTCTGAAGCTTTCTTT
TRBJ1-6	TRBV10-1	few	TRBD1	CASSEGQGVNSPLHF	TGCGCCAGCAGTGAGGGACAGGGAGTTAATTCACCCCTCCACTTT
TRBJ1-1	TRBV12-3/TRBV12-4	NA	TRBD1	CASTRTGEAFF	TGTGCCAGCACCAGGACAGGGGAAGCTTTCTTT
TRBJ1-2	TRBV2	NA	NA	CASSENFDSYTF	TGTGCCAGCAGTGAGAACTTTGACAGCTACACCTTC
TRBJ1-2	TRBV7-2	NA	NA	CASSLMGRIYGYTF	TGTGCCAGCAGCTTAATGGGGCGCATCTATGGCTACACCTTC
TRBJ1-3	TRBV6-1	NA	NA	CASSENLVEGNTIYF	TGTGCCAGCAGTGAAAATCTCGTAGAGGGAAACACCATATATTTT
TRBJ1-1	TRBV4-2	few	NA	CASSRGGNTEAFF	TGTGCCAGCAGCCGCGGCGGAAACACTGAAGCTTTCTTT
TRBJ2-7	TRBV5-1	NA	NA	CASSLGGRGSYEQYF	TGCGCCAGCAGCTTGGGGGGACGGGGGTCCTACGAGCAGTACTTC
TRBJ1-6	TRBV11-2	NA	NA	CASSLVTRGSPLHF	TGTGCCAGCAGCTTAGTTACTAGGGGGTCACCCCTCCACTTT
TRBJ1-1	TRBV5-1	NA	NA	CASSLSGAEAFF	TGCGCCAGCAGCTTGTCGGGGGCTGAAGCTTTCTTT
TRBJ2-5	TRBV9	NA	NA	CASSVGNLQETQYF	TGTGCCAGCAGCGTAGGAAACCTACAAGAGACCCAGTACTTC
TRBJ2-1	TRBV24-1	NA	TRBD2	CATSDPILAGGNEQFF	TGTGCCACCAGTGACCCCATCCTAGCGGGGGGCAATGAGCAGTTCTTC
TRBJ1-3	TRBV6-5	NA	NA	CASSTRDNSGNTIYF	TGTGCCAGCAGTACCCGGGACAACTCTGGAAACACCATATATTTT